Here is one TCR beta chain with its context. What it binds is not known. The data were taken from a study of T cells in localized non-small cell lung cancer. Using immunoSEQ multiplex PCR, the repertoire was profiled, and TCRdb retains in-frame clones only, with some absent. The data hold 43,000 or so clones, with around nine tenths observed a single time. Trimming cost V 4 bases and J 4 bases, with 11 bases left between them. The CDR3 is 14 amino acids. Germline-derived CDR1 and CDR2 are SEHNR and FQNEAQ (reference sequence). Study findings and constraints: Median approximately 61 top-100 tumor clones were shared with paired adjacent lung. Uninvolved adjacent lung had higher T cell clonality than tumor and all other tissues.

This TCR was sampled from a woman aged 40-75 years with stage II lung adenocarcinoma. The input for sequencing was PBMCs, taken before any cancer treatment. The chain combines TRBV7-9 with TRBJ1-3; tentative D call: TRBD1 (6 bases). CDR3 protein: CASSSPDRGNTIYF. The DNA for the CDR3 is TGTGCCAGCAGCTCCCCGGACAGAGGAAACACCATATATTTT.